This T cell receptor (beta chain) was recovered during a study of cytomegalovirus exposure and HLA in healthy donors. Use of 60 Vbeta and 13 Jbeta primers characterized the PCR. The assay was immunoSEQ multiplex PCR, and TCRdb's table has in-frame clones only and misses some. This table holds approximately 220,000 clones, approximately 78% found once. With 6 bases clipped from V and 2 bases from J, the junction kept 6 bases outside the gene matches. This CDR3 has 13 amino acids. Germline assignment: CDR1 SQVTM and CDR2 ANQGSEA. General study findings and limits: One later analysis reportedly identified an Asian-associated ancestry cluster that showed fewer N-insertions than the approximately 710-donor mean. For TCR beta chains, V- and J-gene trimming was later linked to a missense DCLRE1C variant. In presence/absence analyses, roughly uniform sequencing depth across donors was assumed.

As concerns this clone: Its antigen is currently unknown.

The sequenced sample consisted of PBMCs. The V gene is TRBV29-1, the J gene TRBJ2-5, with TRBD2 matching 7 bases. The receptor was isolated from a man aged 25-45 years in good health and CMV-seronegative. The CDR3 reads CSVDQLAQETQYF. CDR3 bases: TGCAGCGTGGACCAACTAGCGCAAGAGACCCAGTACTTC.